A single sample is the source of the 24 T cell receptor beta chains below, sequenced in a study of cytomegalovirus exposure and HLA in healthy donors. Assay: immunoSEQ multiplex PCR; the TCRdb copy retains only in-frame clones and omits some. The sample consists of 260,000 or so clones, approximately 87% of them appearing once. The sequencing sample was made of PBMCs. The receptor source for this set is a young man in good health and CMV-seronegative.

This clone was found once. The V and J genes are TRBV5-4 and TRBJ2-7, with D possibly TRBD2 on 6 matching bases. This CDR3 has 13 amino acids. V lost 7 bases, J lost 1 base, and 12 bases lay in between. The germline V gene encodes CDR1 SGHNT and CDR2 YYREEE (reference sequence). The CDR3 spells CASVAEGSYEQYF. In DNA form, the CDR3 reads TGTGCCAGCGTCGCGGAGGGATCCTACGAGCAGTACTTC.

This chain connects TRBV5-1 to TRBJ2-3, with TRBD2 matching 12 bases. This CDR3 region has 18 residues. V lost 0 bases, J lost 2 bases, and 7 bases stayed unmatched. Germline V gives CDR1 SGHRS, CDR2 YFSETQ. This CDR3 is CASSLGGLAGGTTDTQYF. The CDR3 region has the DNA TGCGCCAGCAGCTTGGGAGGCCTAGCGGGGGGGACCACAGATACGCAGTATTTT.

This clone was observed once. This chain uses TRBV14 with TRBJ1-6; 9 bases map to TRBD1. Trimming took 5 bases from V and 10 from J; bases not matched to a gene: 6. Per germline, CDR1 SGHDN and CDR2 FVKESK. CDR3 length: 14 amino acids. The CDR3 region has the DNA TGTGCCAGCAGCTCCCGACAGGGGGGATCACCCCTCCACTTT. As protein: CASSSRQGGSPLHF.

The chain carries TRBV30 and TRBJ2-7; the match to TRBD1 covers 7 bases. Trimming at V came to 2 bases and at J to 2 bases, leaving 3 bases not matched to a gene. Germline CDR1 is GTSNPN and CDR2 is SVGIG (reference sequence). The CDR3 totals 13 residues. The CDR3 protein is CAWSTGATYEQYF. The CDR3 DNA reads TGTGCCTGGAGTACAGGGGCTACCTACGAGCAGTACTTC. Variable domain in full (rest from reference TRBV30 and TRBJ2-7): SQTIHQWPATLVQPVGSPLSLECTVEGTSNPNLYWYRQAAGRGLQLLFYSVGIGQISSEVPQNLSASRPQDRQFILSSKKLLLSDSGFYLCAWSTGATYEQYFGPGTRLTVT.

The chain couples TRBV7-2 to TRBJ1-2; D possibly corresponds to TRBD1 (6 bases). This CDR3 has 13 amino acids. The V end lost 5 bases, the J end lost 5 bases, and 12 bases lay between the germline ends. The V gene's germline CDR1 is SGHTA and CDR2 FQGNSA. CDR3 DNA sequence: TGTGCCAGCAGCCTGGGGGCAGGGTATGGCTACACCTTC. Translation: CASSLGAGYGYTF.

V and J are TRBV30 and TRBJ2-1; D is perhaps TRBD2 (5 bases). V lost 3 bases and J 3 bases, leaving 18 bases between the germline ends. Germline V gene data show CDR1 as GTSNPN and CDR2 as SVGIG (reference sequence). The CDR3 contains 16 residues. The CDR3 DNA is TGTGCCTGGAGGGGCGAACTCGCCCGGGGCTACAATGAGCAGTTCTTC. It translates to CAWRGELARGYNEQFF.

For this clone: At one end the junction does not follow the germline gene, possibly because of a read error. The chain combines TRBV10-3 with TRBJ2-7; 9 nucleotides agree with TRBD1. The CDR3 is 13 amino acids. The V gene's germline CDR1 is ENHRY and CDR2 SYGVKD. The CDR3 spells CAISEADRGKSDF. The CDR3 bases are TGTGCCATCAGTGAAGCTGACAGGGGGAAGTCTGACTTC.

The chain has TRBV5-6 and TRBJ1-2; 7 bases align to TRBD1. The J segment lost 1 base and the V segment lost 6 bases, leaving 6 bases of the junction unmatched. This CDR3 has 14 residues. The V gene's germline CDR1 is SGHDT and CDR2 YYEEEE. CDR3 sequence reads: CASIADRLNYGYTF. The CDR3 region has the DNA TGTGCCAGCATTGCGGACAGGCTTAACTATGGCTACACCTTC.

This chain uses TRBV29-1 with TRBJ2-1; TRBD2 is a possible D gene (6 bases). The V gene lost 7 bases and the J gene lost 8 bases, with 18 bases spanning the gap. Germline loops: CDR1 SQVTM, CDR2 ANQGSEA. The CDR3 extends over 13 amino acids. This CDR3 is CSGGVGLFDEQFF. Written as DNA, the CDR3 is TGCAGCGGGGGGGTCGGTCTTTTTGATGAGCAGTTCTTC.

This clone was seen just once. The rearrangement links TRBV19 to TRBJ2-1; 10 bases match TRBD1. The germline V gene has CDR1 LNHDA and CDR2 SQIVND (reference sequence). With 4 bases clipped from V and 9 bases from J, the junction kept 6 bases outside the gene matches. The CDR3 is made up of 14 amino acids. CDR3 protein: CASSKGQGTPEQFF. CDR3 nucleotides: TGTGCCAGTAGTAAGGGACAGGGGACCCCTGAGCAGTTCTTC. The full variable domain, completed using reference TRBV19 and TRBJ2-1, is DGGITQSPKYLFRKEGQNVTLSCEQNLNHDAMYWYRQDPGQGLRLIYYSQIVNDFQKGDIAEGYSVSREKKESFPLTVTSAQKNPTAFYLCASSKGQGTPEQFFGPGTRLTVL.

V usage is TRBV27 and J usage is TRBJ2-7, with TRBD2 matching over 11 bases. Germline V gives CDR1 MNHEY, CDR2 SMNVEV (reference sequence). This CDR3 is built from 14 residues. The trim removed 6 bases at V and 3 bases at J, leaving 4 bases unmatched. This CDR3 is CASSLTSGIYEQYF. CDR3 bases: TGTGCCAGCAGCCTGACTAGCGGGATCTACGAGCAGTACTTC.

The gene calls are TRBV7-9 and TRBJ2-3; D call uncertain. The CDR3 sequence is 11 residues long. Germline CDR1 SEHNR, CDR2 FQNEAQ (reference sequence). V was clipped by 3 bases and J by 5 bases, with 3 bases between them. The CDR3 here is CASSFLDTQYF. For the CDR3, the DNA is TGTGCCAGCAGCTTCTTAGATACGCAGTATTTT.

V is TRBV5-6 and J is TRBJ1-2, with a possible D match to TRBD1 (5 bases). The CDR3 has 15 residues. Germline V CDR1 and CDR2: SGHDT, YYEEEE. Trimming stripped 3 bases from V and 4 bases from J, with 16 bases between. CDR3 loop: CASSSARQPLYGYTF. The CDR3 nucleotides are TGTGCCAGCAGCTCCGCACGACAGCCTCTCTATGGCTACACCTTC.

The chain has TRBV5-6 and TRBJ1-6; 9 bases fit TRBD1. V dropped 3 bases and J dropped 5; count of bases not matched to a gene: 6. The CDR3 spans 16 residues. Germline CDR1 SGHDT, CDR2 YYEEEE. Here the CDR3 DNA reads TGTGCCAGCAGCTATTTGGGACAGGGAAATAATTCACCCCTCCACTTT. Protein product: CASSYLGQGNNSPLHF. The full variable domain, rest sourced from reference TRBV5-6 and TRBJ1-6, is DAGVTQSPTHLIKTRGQQVTLRCSPKSGHDTVSWYQQALGQGPQFIFQYYEEEERQRGNFPDRFSGHQFPNYSSELNVNALLLGDSALYLCASSYLGQGNNSPLHFGNGTRLTVT.

V is TRBV11-2 and J is TRBJ2-7, with D possibly TRBD2 on 5 matching bases. Germline V gene lookup returns CDR1 SGHAT and CDR2 FQNNGV. The CDR3 has 14 residues. V was shortened by 1 base and J by 5 bases, with 12 bases between the two germline ends. In DNA form, the CDR3 reads TGTGCCAGCAGCTTAGTTCGGGGATCCGACGAGCAGTACTTC. Translation: CASSLVRGSDEQYF.

This clone was seen only a few times. The rearrangement joins TRBV4-2 to TRBJ2-6; 10 bases align to TRBD2. Germline values: CDR1 LGHNA, CDR2 YNFKEQ. V was clipped by 4 bases and J by 0 bases; unmatched bases: 0. The CDR3 spans 16 residues. CDR3 region: CASSRTSGSGANVLTF. DNA for the CDR3: TGTGCCAGCAGCCGGACTAGCGGCTCTGGGGCCAACGTCCTGACTTTC.

The rearrangement uses TRBV28 and TRBJ1-6; TRBD1 might be the D (5 bases). Per germline, CDR1 MDHEN and CDR2 SYDVKM. The CDR3 loop spans 12 amino acids. Trimming removed 6 bases at V and 15 bases at J, with 15 bases between. The CDR3 spells CASREDTEGLHF. The CDR3 DNA reads as TGTGCCAGCAGAGAGGACACCGAAGGCCTCCACTTT.

The rearrangement joins TRBV7-9 to TRBJ2-5, with 8 bases lining up with TRBD1. The V gene's germline CDR1 is SEHNR and CDR2 FQNEAQ (reference sequence). V dropped 5 bases and J dropped 5; count of bases not matched to a gene: 4. This CDR3 contains 13 residues. The CDR3 reads CASSLTGGETQYF. The CDR3 region has the DNA TGTGCCAGCAGCCTCACAGGGGGTGAGACCCAGTACTTC.

The J gene is TRBJ1-2, the V gene TRBV7-2, with 7 positions matching TRBD1. Per the germline V gene, CDR1 is SGHTA and CDR2 is FQGNSA. V was pared by 1 base and J by 0 bases, with 5 bases of the junction left unmatched. CDR3 size: 16 residues. The CDR3 is CASSLEPGTANYGYTF. CDR3 nucleotides: TGTGCCAGCAGCTTAGAACCGGGGACAGCTAACTATGGCTACACCTTC. Complete variable domain (other parts from reference TRBV7-2 and TRBJ1-2): GAGVSQSPSNKVTEKGKDVELRCDPISGHTALYWYRQSLGQGLEFLIYFQGNSAPDKSGLPSDRFSAERTGGSVSTLTIQRTQQEDSAVYLCASSLEPGTANYGYTFGSGTRLTVV.

This clone appeared a few times. The sample contains more than one DNA sequence encoding this CDR3. The chain links TRBV5-1 to TRBJ2-2; TRBD2 aligns across 7 bases. V shed 0 bases, J shed 6 bases, and the junction held 5 bases outside the gene matches. There are 15 residues in the CDR3. Germline V gene sequence: CDR1 SGHRS, CDR2 YFSETQ. The CDR3 protein is CASSLDAGVPGELFF. The CDR3 DNA follows: TGCGCCAGCAGCTTGGATGCGGGAGTTCCCGGGGAGCTGTTTTTT.

The chain employs TRBV11-2 and TRBJ2-3, with 11 bases lining up with TRBD2. The germline V gene encodes CDR1 SGHAT and CDR2 FQNNGV. The J segment lost 2 bases and the V segment lost 4 bases, leaving 5 bases of the junction unmatched. This CDR3 spans 16 amino acids. DNA of the CDR3: TGTGCCAGCAGCTCTCCGGGACTAGCGGACACAGATACGCAGTATTTT. It translates to CASSSPGLADTDTQYF.

This chain links TRBV4-3 with TRBJ1-1, with D perhaps matching TRBD1 (6 bases). Trimming cost V 1 base and J 3 bases, with 9 bases left between them. The CDR3 spans 14 residues. The V gene's germline CDR1 is LGHNA and CDR2 YSLEER. CDR3 nucleotide sequence: TGCGCCAGCAGCCAAGTTGAGGGGGACACTGAAGCTTTCTTT. Amino acids: CASSQVEGDTEAFF.

The chain joins TRBV7-9 to TRBJ2-1; 12 bases fit TRBD2. Germline trimming cut 3 bases from V and 9 bases from J; bases unmatched to any gene: 6. This CDR3 comprises 15 residues. Germline V gene sequence: CDR1 SEHNR, CDR2 FQNEAQ (reference sequence). The CDR3 DNA reads as TGTGCCAGCAGCTTCCGACTAGCGGGAGTACGTGAGCAGTTCTTC. It translates to CASSFRLAGVREQFF.

V is TRBV9 and J is TRBJ2-2; D is perhaps TRBD2 (6 bases). CDR3 length: 14 amino acids. The V gene's germline CDR1 is SGDLS and CDR2 YYNGEE. The germline V and J ends were trimmed by 0 bases and 6 bases, with 9 bases remaining between them. CDR3: CASSVVPSAGELFF. For the CDR3, the DNA is TGTGCCAGCAGCGTAGTTCCTAGCGCCGGGGAGCTGTTTTTT.